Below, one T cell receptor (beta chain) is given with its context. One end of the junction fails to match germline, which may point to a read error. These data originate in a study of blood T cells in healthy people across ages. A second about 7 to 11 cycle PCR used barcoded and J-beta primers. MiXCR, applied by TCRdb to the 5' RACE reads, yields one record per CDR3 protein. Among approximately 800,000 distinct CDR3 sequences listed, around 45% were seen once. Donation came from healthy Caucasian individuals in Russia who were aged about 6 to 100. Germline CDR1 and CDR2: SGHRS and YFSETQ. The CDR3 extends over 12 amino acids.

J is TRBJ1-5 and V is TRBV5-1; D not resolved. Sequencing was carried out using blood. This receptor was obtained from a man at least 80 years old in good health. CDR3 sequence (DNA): TGCGCCAGCCAAGGCCGAAATCGGCCCCAGCATTTT. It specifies CASQGRNRPQHF.